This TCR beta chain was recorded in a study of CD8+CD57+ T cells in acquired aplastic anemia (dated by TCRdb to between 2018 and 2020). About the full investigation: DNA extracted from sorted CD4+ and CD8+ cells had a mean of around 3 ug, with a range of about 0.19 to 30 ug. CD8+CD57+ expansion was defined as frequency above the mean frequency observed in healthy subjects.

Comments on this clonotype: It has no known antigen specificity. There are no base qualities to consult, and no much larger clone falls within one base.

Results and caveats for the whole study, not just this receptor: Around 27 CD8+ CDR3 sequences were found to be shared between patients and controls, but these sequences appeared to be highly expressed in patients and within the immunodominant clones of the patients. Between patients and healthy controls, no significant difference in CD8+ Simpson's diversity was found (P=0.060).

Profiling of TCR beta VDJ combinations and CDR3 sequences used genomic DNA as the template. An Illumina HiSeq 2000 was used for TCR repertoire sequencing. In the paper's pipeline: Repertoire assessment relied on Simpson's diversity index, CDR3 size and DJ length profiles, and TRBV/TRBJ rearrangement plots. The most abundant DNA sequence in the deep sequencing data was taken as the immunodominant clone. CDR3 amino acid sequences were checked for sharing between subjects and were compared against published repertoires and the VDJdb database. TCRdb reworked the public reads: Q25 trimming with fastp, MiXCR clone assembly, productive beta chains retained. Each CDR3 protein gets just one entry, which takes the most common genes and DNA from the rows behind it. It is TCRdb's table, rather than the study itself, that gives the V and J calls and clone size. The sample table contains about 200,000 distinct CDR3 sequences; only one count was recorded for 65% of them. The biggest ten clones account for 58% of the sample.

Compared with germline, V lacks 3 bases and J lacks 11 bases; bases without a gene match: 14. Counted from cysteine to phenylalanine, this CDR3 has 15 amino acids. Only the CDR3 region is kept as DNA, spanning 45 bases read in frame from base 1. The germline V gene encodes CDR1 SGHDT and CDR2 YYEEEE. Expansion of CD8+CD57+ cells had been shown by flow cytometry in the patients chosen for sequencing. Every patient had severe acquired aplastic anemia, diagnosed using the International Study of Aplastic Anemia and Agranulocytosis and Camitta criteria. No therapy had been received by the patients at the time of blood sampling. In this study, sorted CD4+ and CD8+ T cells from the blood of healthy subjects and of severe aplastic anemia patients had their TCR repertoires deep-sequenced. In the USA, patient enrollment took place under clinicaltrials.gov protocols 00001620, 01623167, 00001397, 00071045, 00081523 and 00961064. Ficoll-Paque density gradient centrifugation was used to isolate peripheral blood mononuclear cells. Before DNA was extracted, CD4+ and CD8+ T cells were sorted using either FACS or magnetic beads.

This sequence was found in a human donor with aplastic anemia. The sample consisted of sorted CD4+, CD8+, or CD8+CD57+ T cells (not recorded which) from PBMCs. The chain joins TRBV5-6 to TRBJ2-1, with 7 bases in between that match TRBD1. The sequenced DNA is TGTGCCAGCAGCTCCGGGACAGACTTAATCGTAAAGCAGTTCTTC. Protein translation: CASSSGTDLIVKQFF.